These T cell receptor beta chains were read from a single sample in a study of CD8+ T cells in alopecia areata. Some clones are missing from TCRdb's copy, which holds only in-frame ones; the method was immunoSEQ multiplex PCR. The table has about 140,000 clones, 45% to 60% seen once. This specimen was CD4+ T cells sorted from blood, taken at week 0. The receptors derive from a human donor with alopecia areata. Each CDR3 is given with its conserved first and last residue. The order of the fields is J gene, V gene, D gene, clone size, CDR3 protein, CDR3 DNA. D genes are given only for firm matches. Some rows mark clone size as missing; the rest say once, few, many or name a class of expanded clone.

>TRBJ2-7|TRBV27|-|-
CASSFEDGGYEQYF
TGTGCCAGCAGTTTCGAAGACGGAGGGTACGAGCAGTACTTC
>TRBJ2-7|TRBV28|-|-
CASNDRAYEQYF
TGTGCCAGCAACGACAGAGCCTACGAGCAGTACTTC
>TRBJ2-7|TRBV29-1|TRBD1|-
CSVGGQREQYF
TGCAGCGTTGGGGGACAGCGCGAGCAGTACTTC
>TRBJ2-5|TRBV23-1|-|few
CASSRRQQETQYF
TGCGCCAGCAGTCGTCGACAGCAAGAGACCCAGTACTTC
>TRBJ2-7|TRBV7-2|-|-
CASSLEGRLGEQYF
TGTGCCAGCAGCTTAGAGGGGAGGTTGGGGGAGCAGTACTTC
>TRBJ2-3|TRBV29-1|-|-
CSVVRDYTQYF
TGCAGCGTTGTCAGGGATTATACGCAGTATTTT
>TRBJ2-5|TRBV6-6|-|-
CASTQLTGVAQYF
TGTGCCAGCACCCAACTTACGGGCGTGGCCCAGTACTTC
>TRBJ2-2|TRBV5-1|TRBD1|-
CASTPGQVNTGELFF
TGCGCCAGCACCCCGGGACAGGTTAACACCGGGGAGCTGTTTTTT
>TRBJ2-4|TRBV6-5|-|-
CASSPARGGQYF
TGTGCCAGCAGTCCCGCCCGGGGTGGTCAGTACTTC
>TRBJ2-5|TRBV5-1|-|-
CASSSSGSRIETQYF
TGCGCCAGCAGCTCAAGCGGATCAAGGATCGAGACCCAGTACTTC
>TRBJ1-5|TRBV5-1|-|few
CASSLSGSDQPQHF
TGCGCCAGCAGCTTAAGTGGATCGGATCAGCCCCAGCATTTT
>TRBJ1-5|TRBV29-1|-|medium-sized
CSVDLGSDQPQHF
TGCAGCGTTGACTTAGGGAGTGATCAGCCCCAGCATTTT
>TRBJ2-7|TRBV14|-|-
CASSQGGLGGYEQYF
TGTGCCAGCAGCCAAGGAGGACTAGGGGGCTACGAGCAGTACTTC
>TRBJ2-5|TRBV30|-|-
CACRGLETQYF
TGTGCCTGCAGGGGTTTGGAGACCCAGTACTTC
>TRBJ1-5|TRBV28|-|few
CASSLTSPQHF
TGTGCCAGCAGTTTGACTTCGCCCCAGCATTTT
>TRBJ1-2|TRBV30|-|-
CAWSVGPGLGYTF
TGTGCCTGGAGTGTCGGGCCAGGGCTAGGCTACACCTTC
>TRBJ1-1|TRBV30|-|few
CAWSTRQPEAFF
TGTGCCTGGAGTACCAGACAGCCAGAAGCTTTCTTT
>TRBJ2-5|TRBV5-1|TRBD2|-
CASSLPMKSGRAGETQYF
TGCGCCAGCAGCCTGCCTATGAAGAGCGGGAGGGCCGGAGAGACCCAGTACTTC
>TRBJ2-3|TRBV15|-|-
CATSRGDTSTDTQYF
TGTGCCACCAGCAGAGGAGACACGAGCACAGATACGCAGTATTTT
>TRBJ1-4|TRBV30|-|few
CAWSAQRKPSQKLFF
TGTGCCTGGAGTGCGCAACGAAAGCCATCCCAAAAACTGTTTTTT
>TRBJ2-7|TRBV10-3|TRBD2|-
CAISEKREGSYEQYF
TGTGCCATCAGTGAGAAACGGGAGGGATCCTACGAGCAGTACTTC
>TRBJ2-1|TRBV29-1|TRBD2|-
CSVGSSGFSYNEQFF
TGCAGCGTTGGCTCTAGCGGGTTTTCCTACAATGAGCAGTTCTTC
>TRBJ2-1|TRBV10-3|-|many
CAPDKDEQFF
TGTGCCCCCGACAAGGATGAGCAGTTCTTC